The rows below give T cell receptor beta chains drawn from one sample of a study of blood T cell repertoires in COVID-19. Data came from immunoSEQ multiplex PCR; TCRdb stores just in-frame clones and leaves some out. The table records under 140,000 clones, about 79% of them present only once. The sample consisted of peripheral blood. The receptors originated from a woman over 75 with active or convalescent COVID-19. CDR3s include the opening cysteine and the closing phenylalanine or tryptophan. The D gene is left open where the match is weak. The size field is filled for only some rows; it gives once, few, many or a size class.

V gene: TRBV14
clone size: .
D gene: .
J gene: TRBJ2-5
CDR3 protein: CASKMTDRETQYF
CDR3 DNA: TGTGCCAGCAAGATGACAGACCGGGAGACCCAGTACTTC

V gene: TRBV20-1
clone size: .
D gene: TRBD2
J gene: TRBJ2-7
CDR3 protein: CSASQMTSGNYEQYF
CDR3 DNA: TGCAGTGCTAGTCAGATGACTAGCGGGAACTACGAGCAGTACTTC

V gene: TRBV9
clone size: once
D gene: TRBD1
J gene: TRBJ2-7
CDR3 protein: CASSLQTPRDRESTYEQYF
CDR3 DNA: TGTGCCAGCAGCCTTCAGACGCCCCGGGACAGGGAATCAACCTACGAGCAGTACTTC

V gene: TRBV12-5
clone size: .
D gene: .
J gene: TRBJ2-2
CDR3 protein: CASGLVQIKGEWAAGELFF
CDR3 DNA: TGTGCTAGTGGTTTGGTACAAATTAAGGGGGAGTGGGCCGCCGGGGAGCTGTTTTTT

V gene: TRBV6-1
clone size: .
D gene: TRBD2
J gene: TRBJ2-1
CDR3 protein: CASSESSGGYNEQFF
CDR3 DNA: TGTGCCAGCAGTGAGTCTAGCGGAGGGTACAATGAGCAGTTCTTC

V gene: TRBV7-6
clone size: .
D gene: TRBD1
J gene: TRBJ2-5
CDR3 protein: CASSLFTGAPETQYF
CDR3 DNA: TGTGCCAGCAGCTTATTCACAGGGGCCCCAGAGACCCAGTACTTC

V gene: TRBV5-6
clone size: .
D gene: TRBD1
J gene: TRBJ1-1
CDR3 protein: CASSLWDRNMNTEAFF
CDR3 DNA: TGTGCCAGCAGCTTGTGGGACAGGAATATGAACACTGAAGCTTTCTTT

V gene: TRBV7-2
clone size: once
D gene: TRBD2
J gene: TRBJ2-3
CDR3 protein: CASSFIPLRTSYTPDTQYF
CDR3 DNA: TGTGCCAGCAGCTTTATCCCGCTTAGGACTAGCTATACCCCAGATACGCAGTATTTT

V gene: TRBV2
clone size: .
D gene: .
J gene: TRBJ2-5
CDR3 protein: CASSEASYQETQYF
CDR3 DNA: TGTGCCAGCAGTGAAGCTAGCTACCAAGAGACCCAGTACTTC

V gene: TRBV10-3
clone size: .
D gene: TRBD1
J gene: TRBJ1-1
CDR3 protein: CAISEYGQGNTEAFF
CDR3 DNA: TGTGCCATCAGTGAGTACGGACAGGGGAACACTGAAGCTTTCTTT

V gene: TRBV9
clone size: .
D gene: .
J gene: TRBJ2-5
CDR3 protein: CASSQTSFRVAQYF
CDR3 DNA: TGTGCCAGCAGCCAAACTAGCTTCCGGGTTGCCCAGTACTTC

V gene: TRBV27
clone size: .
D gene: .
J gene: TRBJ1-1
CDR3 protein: CASSSPPGHLNTEAFF
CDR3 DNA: TGTGCCAGCAGTTCCCCCCCGGGACATTTGAACACTGAAGCTTTCTTT

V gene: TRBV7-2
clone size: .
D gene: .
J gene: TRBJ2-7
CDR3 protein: CASSLMRTNYEQYF
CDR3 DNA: TGTGCCAGCAGCTTAATGAGGACAAACTACGAGCAGTACTTC

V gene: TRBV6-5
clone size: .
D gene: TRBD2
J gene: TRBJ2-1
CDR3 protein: CASRRTRGGNEQFF
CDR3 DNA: TGTGCCAGCCGCCGGACTAGGGGAGGCAATGAGCAGTTCTTC

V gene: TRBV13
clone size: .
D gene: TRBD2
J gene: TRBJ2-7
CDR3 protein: CASSLGTTSSYEQYF
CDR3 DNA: TGTGCCAGCAGCTTGGGGACTACCAGCTCCTACGAGCAGTACTTC

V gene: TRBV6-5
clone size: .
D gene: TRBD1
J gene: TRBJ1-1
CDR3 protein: CASSRDRGTEAFF
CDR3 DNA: TGTGCCAGCAGCCGGGACAGGGGCACTGAAGCTTTCTTT

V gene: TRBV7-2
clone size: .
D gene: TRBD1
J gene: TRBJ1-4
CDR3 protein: CASSLGQGAVKLFF
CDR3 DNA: TGTGCCAGCAGCTTAGGACAGGGGGCAGTAAAACTGTTTTTT

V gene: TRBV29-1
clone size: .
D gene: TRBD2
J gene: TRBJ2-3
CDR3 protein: CSVSGTSGSRSTDTQYF
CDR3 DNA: TGCAGCGTATCCGGGACTAGCGGAAGTAGAAGCACAGATACGCAGTATTTT

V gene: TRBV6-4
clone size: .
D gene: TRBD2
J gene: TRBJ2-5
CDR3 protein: CASSDSTSGITQYF
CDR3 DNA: TGTGCCAGCAGTGACTCGACTAGCGGGATTACCCAGTACTTC

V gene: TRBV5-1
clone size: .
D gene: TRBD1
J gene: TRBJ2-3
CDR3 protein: CASSYDRVSDTQYF
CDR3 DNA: TGCGCCAGCAGCTACGACAGGGTTTCTGATACGCAGTATTTT

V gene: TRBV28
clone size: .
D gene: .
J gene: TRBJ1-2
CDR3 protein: CASSLSAGFNYGYTF
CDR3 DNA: TGTGCCAGCAGTTTATCGGCAGGTTTTAACTATGGCTACACCTTC

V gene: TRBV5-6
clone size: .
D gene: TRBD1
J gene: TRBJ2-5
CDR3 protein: CASSLLQGWETQYF
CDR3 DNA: TGTGCCAGCAGCCTGTTACAGGGGTGGGAGACCCAGTACTTC

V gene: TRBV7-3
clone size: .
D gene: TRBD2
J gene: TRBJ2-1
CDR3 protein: CASSLRGLAGNEQFF
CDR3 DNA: TGTGCCAGCAGCTTAAGAGGACTAGCGGGCAATGAGCAGTTCTTC

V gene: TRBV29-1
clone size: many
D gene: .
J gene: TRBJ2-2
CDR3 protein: CSVGRQANTGELFF
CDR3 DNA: TGCAGCGTGGGTAGGCAGGCGAACACCGGGGAGCTGTTTTTT

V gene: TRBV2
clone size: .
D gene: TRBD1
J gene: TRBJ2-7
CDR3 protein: CASKEHPETGGEQYF
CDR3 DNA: TGTGCCAGCAAAGAACACCCAGAAACAGGGGGCGAGCAGTACTTC

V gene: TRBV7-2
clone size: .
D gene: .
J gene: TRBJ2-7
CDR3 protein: CASSLEEGYEQYF
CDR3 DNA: TGTGCCAGCAGCTTAGAAGAGGGCTACGAGCAGTACTTC

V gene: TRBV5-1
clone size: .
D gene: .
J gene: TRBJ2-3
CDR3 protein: CASSFEGDTQYF
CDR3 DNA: TGCGCCAGCAGCTTCGAGGGAGATACGCAGTATTTT